Listed below are T cell receptor beta chains from one sample, sequenced in a study of human T cells and chemical hapten exposure. One entry per CDR3 protein results from TCRdb running MiXCR on the RACE reads. The sample consists of 97,000 or so distinct CDR3 sequences, roughly 27% of them appearing once. The sequencing here drew on whole blood, taken in connection with sensitization to the hapten diphenylcyclopropenone (DPC). The receptors stem from a man aged 40-49 years with alopecia areata. Some clones in this sample may be carry-over from other donors' samples. The CDR3 runs from the conserved cysteine through the conserved F or W. The D gene is left open where the match is weak. A row's size may be missing; if present it is once, few, many or a size class.

clone size	D gene	V gene	J gene	CDR3 protein	CDR3 DNA
few	.	TRBV28	TRBJ2-6	CASSLTGFGANVLTF	TGTGCCAGCAGTCTCACAGGGTTTGGGGCCAACGTCCTGACTTTC
.	.	TRBV12-3/TRBV12-4	TRBJ1-1	CASIFVTANTEAFF	TGTGCCAGCATCTTTGTGACGGCGAACACTGAAGCTTTCTTT
few	.	TRBV27	TRBJ1-3	CASSLSISSGNTIYF	TGTGCCAGCAGTTTATCGATATCCTCTGGAAACACCATATATTTT
.	.	TRBV7-9	TRBJ2-7	CASSLSGVEQYF	TGTGCCAGCAGCTTAAGTGGGGTCGAGCAGTACTTC
.	TRBD1	TRBV24-1	TRBJ2-6	CATSESLQGAGANVLTF	TGTGCCACCAGTGAGTCCTTACAGGGGGCTGGGGCCAACGTCCTGACTTTC
.	TRBD2	TRBV5-1	TRBJ2-5	CASSLGLAGRETQYF	TGCGCCAGCAGCCTGGGGCTAGCGGGAAGAGAGACCCAGTACTTC
.	.	TRBV6-2/TRBV6-3	TRBJ2-7	CASTDRLSSYEQYF	TGTGCCAGCACAGACCGACTCAGCTCCTACGAGCAGTACTTC
few	.	TRBV28	TRBJ1-6	CASSLNQGFSPLHF	TGTGCCAGCAGTTTGAATCAGGGGTTCTCACCCCTCCACTTT
few	TRBD1	TRBV20-1	TRBJ2-7	CSARAPTPGTGDHEQYF	TGCAGTGCTAGAGCCCCCACCCCCGGGACAGGGGACCACGAGCAGTACTTC
.	TRBD1	TRBV18	TRBJ2-5	CASSPRQGASQETQYF	TGTGCCAGCTCACCACGTCAGGGGGCGAGCCAAGAGACCCAGTACTTC
few	TRBD1	TRBV25-1	TRBJ2-7	CASSALTGETAYEQYF	TGTGCCAGCAGTGCCCTCACAGGGGAGACGGCCTACGAGCAGTACTTC
few	.	TRBV6-2/TRBV6-3	TRBJ2-3	CASRLRGGTDTQYF	TGTGCCAGCCGGCTGCGGGGTGGCACAGATACGCAGTATTTT
.	.	TRBV20-1	TRBJ2-3	CSAPGLSTDTQYF	TGCAGTGCTCCGGGACTCAGCACAGATACGCAGTATTTT
.	.	TRBV10-3	TRBJ1-1	CAISDEGGDTEAFF	TGTGCCATCAGTGATGAGGGCGGCGACACTGAAGCTTTCTTT
.	.	TRBV9	TRBJ1-1	CASNVTLSNTEAFF	TGTGCCAGCAACGTCACATTGAGTAACACTGAAGCTTTCTTT
.	.	TRBV3-1	TRBJ2-2	CASSQLEGRSGELFF	TGTGCCAGCAGCCAACTCGAGGGGAGGTCCGGGGAGCTGTTTTTT